This T cell receptor (beta chain) originates from a study of blood T cell repertoires in COVID-19 (dated by TCRdb to the early 2020s). Study-wide context: Samples from collaborators originated in the United States, Italy and Spain and spanned both the acute and convalescent phases of COVID-19. The material from the prospective study consisted of cDNA or gDNA derived from T cells, B-cell-depleted T cells, or PBMCs. The repertoires were released in a freely available public database intended as a resource for research on the immune response to SARS-CoV-2. Subjects who had been exposed to COVID-19, were actively infected with it, or had recovered from it provided the deeply sampled blood TCRbeta repertoires that made up the dataset. The samples were drawn from two sources: the first 160 participants of the ongoing ImmuneRACE study, and fewer than 1,500 subjects contributed by 6 global collaborators. The sample metadata nearly always contained a de-identified subject ID, COVID-19 status, age in years and sex. HLA class I and class II types, where available, came from metadata supplied by the sample provider rather than from assay-based typing. The full study reports these points: The quantity of clinical and demographic metadata differed by source and by participant and was supplied without curation.

In the prospective study, participants were roughly 18 to 100 years old, resided in about two dozen geographic areas of the United States, and were enrolled through a virtual design. Cohort assignment in the prospective study relied on participant-reported clinical history from a screening survey and a study questionnaire. Recovered participants in ImmuneRACE Cohort 3 were defined by two consecutive negative NP/OP PCR tests, clearance by a healthcare professional, or resolution of symptoms. In the prospective study, whole blood, serum and a nasopharyngeal or oropharyngeal swab were collected from each participant by mobile phlebotomists. Participants in the prospective study had the option to provide additional blood draws and questionnaires over an approximately 2-month period. Before DNA extraction, prospective study blood samples were shipped either frozen or at room temperature. In regard to this clone: This clone's antigen is unknown. No base quality information exists; no much larger clone differs at one position.

The CDR3 runs 14 amino acids, cysteine and phenylalanine included. The sequence is cut down to CDR3 DNA, 42 bases in frame from base 1. V lost 4 bases and J lost 9 bases; the stretch between them is 16 bases long. Reading the germline V gene gives CDR1 MNHEY and CDR2 SVGAGI. TCRbeta CDR3 regions were amplified from genomic DNA by means of the immunoSEQ Assay, a bias-controlled multiplex PCR. In the source study's methods: The number of nucleated cells in each sample was estimated by amplification of reference gene primers within the assay. To quantify the absolute abundance of each unique TCRbeta CDR3 rearrangement, sequence reads were collapsed and filtered. Productive Simpson clonality was computed per sample as the square root of Simpson's diversity index over productive rearrangements. TCRdb carries this immuneACCESS record with in-frame sequences only. Its versions omit some clonotypes, under half of them owing to an unresolved V gene in the studies checked, with the rest unexplained. From that table come the V and J calls and clone size; the DNA was used to work out D and trimming. The sample table contains fewer than 350,000 clones; only one count was recorded for around 90% of them. Jointly, the top ten make up 1.7% of the sample.

The receptor chain draws on TRBV6-5 and TRBJ2-1, and TRBD2 may be the D gene, going by 6 matching bases. What was sequenced was PBMCs or T cells enriched from blood (not recorded which). The origin of this receptor is a woman aged 40 to 55 who had recovered from COVID-19. The sequence in DNA is TGTGCCAGCAGTTCGGGACTTTGGGGCTCTGAGCAGTTCTTC. This yields the protein CASSSGLWGSEQFF.